Presented here are 22 T cell receptor beta chains from one specimen sequenced in a study of T-cell memory formation after mild COVID-19. TCRdb recomputed calls from the 5' RACE reads with MiXCR, one row per CDR3 protein. This sample carries around 530,000 distinct CDR3 sequences, 20% to 25% of them seen once, and the ten largest clones take around 8.4%. The sample comprised PBMCs or a T cell subset sorted from them (not recorded which). The receptors stem from an adult woman who had mild COVID-19 (a few samples of this study predate the infection). Cell type and time point are not known.

The sample holds many counts of this clonotype. The chain links TRBV29-1 to TRBJ2-1; possibly TRBD1 for D (5 bases). V was clipped by 0 bases and J by 0 bases, with 15 bases between them. CDR3 length: 17 residues. CDR1 is SQVTM and CDR2 is ANQGSEA in the germline V gene. In nucleotides, the CDR3 is TGCAGCGTTGAAGATTTCGCGGAGCAGGGCTCCTACAATGAGCAGTTCTTC. This translates into CSVEDFAEQGSYNEQFF.

In this sample, this clonotype turned up a few times. This chain connects TRBV7-2 to TRBJ2-1; TRBD2 agrees at 7 bases. The CDR3 totals 19 residues. CDR1 and CDR2 from the germline V gene are SGHTA and FQGNSA. Trimming cost V 5 bases and J 9 bases; bases outside gene matches: 25. The CDR3 DNA reads TGTGCCAGCAGCAATCACCATACTAGCGAGATCTCCCCCCTCAGTGAGCAGTTCTTC. This encodes CASSNHHTSEISPLSEQFF.

In this sample, this clonotype turned up a few times. The chain links TRBV7-2 to TRBJ1-2; D not certain. Between the trimmed V and J ends, which lost 0 bases and 4 bases, there was a span of 15 bases. Germline CDR1 reads SGHTA; CDR2 reads FQGNSA. CDR3 length: 16 amino acids. CDR3 sequence: CASSLARIGLGYGYTF. The CDR3 nucleotides are TGTGCCAGCAGCTTAGCGCGAATAGGGCTAGGCTATGGCTACACCTTC.

This clonotype was seen more than once but under ten times. The V and J genes are TRBV11-2 and TRBJ2-3, with TRBD2 matching 8 bases. The CDR3 has 14 amino acids. Germline CDR1 SGHAT, CDR2 FQNNGV. After removal of 6 bases from V and 7 bases from J, the junction contained 9 bases not matched to a gene. The CDR3 loop reads CASRKTREGHTQYF. The CDR3 DNA is TGTGCCAGCAGGAAGACCCGGGAGGGCCATACGCAGTATTTT. The full variable domain, its missing parts supplied by reference TRBV11-2 and TRBJ2-3, is EAGVAQSPRYKIIEKRQSVAFWCNPISGHATLYWYQQILGQGPKLLIQFQNNGVVDDSQLPKDRFSAERLKGVDSTLKIQPAKLEDSAVYLCASRKTREGHTQYFGPGTRLTVL.

The chain carries TRBV20-1 and TRBJ2-7, with 9 bases identical to TRBD2. This CDR3 is built from 15 residues. The germline V gene has CDR1 DFQATT and CDR2 SNEGSKA (reference sequence). V lost 0 bases to trimming and J lost 9 bases; unmatched junction nucleotides: 12. The CDR3 DNA is TGCAGTGCTAGAGATCCGGCTAGCGGGAAGATCTGGCAGTACTTC. As protein: CSARDPASGKIWQYF.

The V call is TRBV11-2, the J call TRBJ2-7; 8 nucleotides match TRBD1. With V trimmed by 3 bases and J by 2 bases, 6 bases remained unmatched. Per germline, CDR1 SGHAT and CDR2 FQNNGV. The CDR3 totals 15 residues. The chain's CDR3 is CASSFGQGSAYEQYF. The CDR3 DNA follows: TGTGCCAGCAGCTTCGGACAGGGCTCTGCCTACGAGCAGTACTTC.

This clonotype was seen only a few times. The rearrangement uses TRBV15 and TRBJ1-2, with D tentatively TRBD1 (6 bases). V gave up 0 bases and J gave up 2 bases, with 7 bases separating them. The CDR3 has 14 residues. In germline, CDR1 is LNHNV, CDR2 YYDKDF (reference sequence). CDR3 bases: TGTGCCACCAGCAGAGAGACAGGAAACTATGGCTACACCTTC. It yields the protein CATSRETGNYGYTF. Variable domain in full (rest from reference TRBV15 and TRBJ1-2): DAMVIQNPRYQVTQFGKPVTLSCSQTLNHNVMYWYQQKSSQAPKLLFHYYDKDFNNEADTPDNFQSRRPNTSFCFLDIRSPGLGDTAMYLCATSRETGNYGYTFGSGTRLTVV.

The chain carries TRBV7-6 and TRBJ2-3; TRBD1 matches 9 bases. There are 17 residues in the CDR3. With 4 bases clipped from V and 2 bases from J, the junction kept 10 bases outside the gene matches. CDR1 is SGHVS, CDR2 FNYEAQ, per germline. CDR3: CASSSGTGLPFTDTQYF. The CDR3 DNA reads as TGTGCCAGCAGCTCCGGGACAGGGCTACCCTTCACAGATACGCAGTATTTT.

The chain carries TRBV19 and TRBJ1-2, with a tentative D call TRBD1 (5 bases). This CDR3 comprises 14 residues. Germline assignment: CDR1 LNHDA and CDR2 SQIVND (reference sequence). The V gene lost 7 bases and the J gene lost 4 bases, with 16 bases spanning the gap. The CDR3 region is CASNPGQGVYGYTF. CDR3 coding DNA: TGTGCCAGTAACCCGGGCCAGGGTGTCTATGGCTACACCTTC.

Only a few counts were recorded for this clonotype. V is TRBV6-2 or TRBV6-3 and J is TRBJ1-1; D possibly corresponds to TRBD1 (6 bases). V was cut by 5 bases and J by 6 bases, with 10 bases left in between. Germline CDR1 MNHEY, CDR2 SVGEGT. The CDR3 extends over 12 amino acids. The CDR3 sequence: CASSVRTAEAFF. CDR3 coding DNA: TGTGCCAGCAGTGTTCGGACAGCTGAAGCTTTCTTT.

The genes are TRBV14 and TRBJ2-1; D is unclear. The CDR3 totals 14 residues. Germline V lookup: CDR1 SGHDN, CDR2 FVKESK. V lost 4 bases, J lost 5 bases, and 12 bases lay in between. This chain's CDR3 is CASSPWVNHNEQFF. CDR3 nucleotide sequence: TGTGCCAGCAGCCCCTGGGTAAACCACAATGAGCAGTTCTTC. The variable domain in full, completed from reference TRBV14 and TRBJ2-1, reads EAGVTQFPSHSVIEKGQTVTLRCDPISGHDNLYWYRRVMGKEIKFLLHFVKESKQDESGMPNNRFLAERTGGTYSTLKVQPAELEDSGVYFCASSPWVNHNEQFFGPGTRLTVL.

This clonotype was detected ten times or more. The chain links TRBV7-3 to TRBJ2-1, with no clear D. This CDR3 region has 13 residues. V lost 2 bases and J lost 6, with 8 bases in between. Per the germline V gene, CDR1 is SGHTA and CDR2 is FQGTGA. The CDR3 loop is CASSLGLPNEQFF. DNA of the CDR3: TGTGCCAGCAGCTTAGGGTTGCCCAATGAGCAGTTCTTC.

The chain employs TRBV20-1 and TRBJ2-3; 7 bases are a match to TRBD1. With V trimmed by 6 bases and J by 1 base, 7 bases remained unmatched. This CDR3 comprises 14 residues. Germline V gene sequence: CDR1 DFQATT, CDR2 SNEGSKA (reference sequence). The DNA for the CDR3 is TGCAGTGCGGCCAGGGGGTCCCGCACAGATACGCAGTATTTT. Translated, it gives CSAARGSRTDTQYF.

This chain links TRBV7-9 with TRBJ1-3; D is uncertain. Germline-derived CDR1 and CDR2 are SEHNR and FQNEAQ (reference sequence). CDR3 length: 15 amino acids. V lost 5 bases and J lost 3, with 14 bases in between. CDR3 DNA sequence: TGTGCCAGCAGCCCCGCTGCGGCACGTGGAAACACCATATATTTT. Its translation: CASSPAAARGNTIYF.

This clonotype has more than one count but fewer than ten. The CDR3 loop is CASSPRGDRGRNTIYF. CDR3 coding DNA: TGTGCCAGCAGTCCACGGGGGGACAGGGGACGAAACACCATATATTTT. This rearrangement joins TRBV7-9 to TRBJ1-3; 10 bases fit TRBD1. After removal of 6 bases from V and 5 bases from J, the junction contained 10 bases not matched to a gene. Germline V gene data show CDR1 as SEHNR and CDR2 as FQNEAQ (reference sequence). The CDR3 covers 16 residues. Complete variable domain (other parts from reference TRBV7-9 and TRBJ1-3): DTGVSQNPRHKITKRGQNVTFRCDPISEHNRLYWYRQTLGQGPEFLTYFQNEAQLEKSRLLSDRFSAERPKGSFSTLEIQRTEQGDSAMYLCASSPRGDRGRNTIYFGEGSWLTVV.

V is TRBV4-2 and J is TRBJ2-1, with TRBD2 matching over 11 bases. V shed 2 bases and J 5 bases; nucleotides not matched to a gene: 5. The CDR3 totals 16 residues. Per germline, CDR1 LGHNA and CDR2 YNFKEQ. CDR3 bases: TGTGCCAGCAGCCAACTACTAGCGGGAGACAACAATGAGCAGTTCTTC. Protein: CASSQLLAGDNNEQFF.

The chain couples TRBV11-3 to TRBJ2-5; 7 bases line up with TRBD1. V trimming: 1 base; J trimming: 3 bases; junction bases outside the gene matches: 2. The CDR3 contains 14 residues. Per germline, CDR1 SGHNT and CDR2 YENEEA. CDR3 nucleotides: TGTGCCAGCAGCTTAGGGGACAGTAAAGAGACCCAGTACTTC. Translation gives CASSLGDSKETQYF.

The chain couples TRBV7-3 to TRBJ2-3, with 7 positions matching TRBD2. Germline V lookup: CDR1 SGHTA, CDR2 FQGTGA. This CDR3 comprises 13 residues. J lost 4 bases, V lost 5 bases, and 3 bases had no gene match. The CDR3 coding sequence is TGTGCCAGCAGCGACCGGGGGGCAGATACGCAGTATTTT. As protein: CASSDRGADTQYF.

This chain connects TRBV7-2 to TRBJ2-5; D remains ambiguous. This CDR3 region has 13 residues. Germline CDR1 is SGHTA and CDR2 is FQGNSA. V lost 1 base to trimming and J lost 5 bases, with 8 bases between them. CDR3 sequence (DNA): TGTGCCAGCAGCTTAGAGTATTGGGAGACCCAGTACTTC. Amino acids: CASSLEYWETQYF.

The chain joins TRBV20-1 to TRBJ1-1; D not resolved. Germline V gene lookup returns CDR1 DFQATT and CDR2 SNEGSKA (reference sequence). V was pared by 3 bases and J by 6 bases, with 5 bases between. There are 10 residues in the CDR3. CDR3: CSASVPEAFF. CDR3 nucleotides: TGCAGTGCTAGTGTCCCTGAAGCTTTCTTT.

In its sample, this clonotype was seen many times. The rearrangement links TRBV30 to TRBJ2-7; maybe TRBD2 (5 bases). The CDR3 is 12 amino acids. The germline CDR1 and CDR2 sequences are GTSNPN and SVGIG (reference sequence). V lost 1 base and J 5 bases, leaving 9 bases between the germline ends. Written as DNA, the CDR3 is TGTGCCTGGAGTGGGACTTTCGACGAGCAGTACTTC. It is translated as CAWSGTFDEQYF.

V is TRBV11-3 and J is TRBJ2-3, with 12 bases lining up with TRBD2. This CDR3 has 18 residues. The V and J ends lost 5 bases and 0 bases, in that order; junction bases with no gene match: 9. CDR1 and CDR2 from the germline V gene are SGHNT and YENEEA. The CDR3 DNA reads as TGTGCCAGCAGCCCGATTACTAGCGGGAGGACTAGCACAGATACGCAGTATTTT. This encodes CASSPITSGRTSTDTQYF.